This TCR beta chain was retrieved from a study of Ad26.COV2.S vaccination and SARS-CoV-2 variants. The repertoire was sequenced with immunoSEQ multiplex PCR; TCRdb's copy has only in-frame clones and lacks some. The sample has 350,000 to 450,000 clones, roughly nine tenths seen once. Regarding the study as a whole: Comparable non-spike TCR breadth was observed in vaccine and placebo recipients.

Remarks on this clone: Its antigen is still unknown.

Germline values: CDR1 MNHEY, CDR2 SVGAGI. The CDR3 has 14 amino acids. V was pared by 5 bases and J by 7 bases, with 5 bases of the junction left unmatched. The chain combines TRBV6-5 with TRBJ1-6; 7 bases are shared with TRBD1. The sequence was obtained from a human donor who had recovered from COVID-19. Specimen: peripheral blood, collected after recovery from COVID-19. The CDR3 DNA follows: TGTGCCAGCAGTCGCCGGGACAGCAATTCACCCCTCCACTTT. As protein: CASSRRDSNSPLHF.